The subject of this entry is one TCR beta chain. This sample was included in a study of T cell responses to AZD1222 COVID-19 vaccine. The table came from immunoSEQ multiplex PCR; TCRdb's copy has only in-frame clones and leaves some out. The repertoire holds more than 75,000 clones, 83% seen once, with 1.3% in the top ten. Germline-derived CDR1 and CDR2 are GTSNPN and SVGIG (reference sequence). This CDR3 spans 14 amino acids. After removal of 1 base from V and 5 bases from J, the junction contained 5 bases not matched to a gene. The material sequenced was peripheral blood, taken 28 days after the second AZD1222 dose. The gene calls are TRBV30 and TRBJ1-5, with 7 bases that match TRBD1. This clonotype was obtained from an adult who received the AZD1222 COVID-19 vaccine. CDR3 in DNA: TGTGCCTGGAGTGAGGGGGCCCTCGATCAGCCCCAGCATTTT. It yields the protein CAWSEGALDQPQHF.